The 21 T cell receptor beta chains below were found in one sample sequenced in a study of cytomegalovirus exposure and HLA in healthy donors. A multiplex PCR was run with 60 Vbeta primers and 13 Jbeta primers. The protocol was immunoSEQ multiplex PCR, while the TCRdb copy is restricted to in-frame clones and leaves out a portion. The sample holds approximately 120,000 clones, around 85% seen once. Sequences were obtained from PBMCs. These receptors were taken from a young woman in good health and CMV-seropositive.

This clone appeared a few times. The V gene is TRBV9, the J gene TRBJ2-7, with a possible D match to TRBD2 (6 bases). V lost 3 bases and J 0 bases, leaving 13 bases between the germline ends. Germline V gene lookup returns CDR1 SGDLS and CDR2 YYNGEE. This CDR3 comprises 15 residues. The CDR3 coding sequence is TGTGCCAGCAGCGCCGGGGAGGCAAGCTCCTACGAGCAGTACTTC. This gives the protein CASSAGEASSYEQYF. Supplemented by reference TRBV9 and TRBJ2-7, the full variable domain reads DSGVTQTPKHLITATGQRVTLRCSPRSGDLSVYWYQQSLDQGLQFLIQYYNGEERAKGNILERFSAQQFPDLHSELNLSSLELGDSALYFCASSAGEASSYEQYFGPGTRLTVT.

The chain carries TRBV25-1 and TRBJ1-5, with D unclear. Germline V lookup: CDR1 MGHDK, CDR2 SYGVNS. The CDR3 extends over 15 amino acids. V lost 3 bases and J 3 bases, leaving 12 bases between the germline ends. In nucleotides, the CDR3 is TGTGCCAGCAGTGATTCTCCAACAGACAATCAGCCCCAGCATTTT. It translates to CASSDSPTDNQPQHF.

The rearrangement links TRBV14 to TRBJ2-1, with 9 nucleotides matching TRBD2. The CDR3 has 15 amino acids. The V gene's germline CDR1 is SGHDN and CDR2 FVKESK. Trimming at V came to 3 bases and at J to 2 bases, leaving 2 bases not matched to a gene. The CDR3: CASSHAGGPYNEQFF. Written as DNA, the CDR3 is TGTGCCAGCAGCCATGCGGGGGGGCCCTACAATGAGCAGTTCTTC.

The V call is TRBV30, the J call TRBJ1-6, with 11 nucleotides matching TRBD1. V was clipped by 0 bases and J by 10 bases; unmatched bases: 5. Germline V lookup: CDR1 GTSNPN, CDR2 SVGIG (reference sequence). The CDR3 runs 15 residues. For the CDR3, the DNA is TGTGCCTGGAGTGTCGGACAGGGGGCGCGATCACCCCTCCACTTT. Translating it yields CAWSVGQGARSPLHF. Full variable domain (outside the CDR3, taken from reference TRBV30 and TRBJ1-6): SQTIHQWPATLVQPVGSPLSLECTVEGTSNPNLYWYRQAAGRGLQLLFYSVGIGQISSEVPQNLSASRPQDRQFILSSKKLLLSDSGFYLCAWSVGQGARSPLHFGNGTRLTVT.

The chain carries TRBV19 and TRBJ2-3; D perhaps matches TRBD1 (6 bases). Germline lookup yields CDR1 LNHDA and CDR2 SQIVND (reference sequence). The CDR3 runs 14 residues. Trimming removed 6 bases at V and 5 bases at J, with 15 bases between. The CDR3, as DNA: TGTGCCAGTAGCTCCACAGGGTCTAAAGATACGCAGTATTTT. Its translation is CASSSTGSKDTQYF.

In DNA, the CDR3 is TGTGCCAGCAGTGGGAGCGGACAAGAGACCCAGTACTTC. Its protein product is CASSGSGQETQYF. The chain uses TRBV6-5 and TRBJ2-5; weak D call: TRBD2 (5 bases). CDR1 and CDR2 (germline): MNHEY, SVGAGI. V was pared by 5 bases and J by 2 bases, with 9 bases between. This CDR3 region has 13 residues.

A remark on this clone: The same CDR3 arises from other DNA sequences in this sample as well. The rearrangement links TRBV7-2 to TRBJ2-5, with 11 bases identical to TRBD2. Germline V gene data show CDR1 as SGHTA and CDR2 as FQGNSA. The J segment lost 5 bases and the V segment lost 3 bases, leaving 14 bases of the junction unmatched. This CDR3 region has 18 residues. The CDR3 DNA follows: TGTGCCAGCAGCTTCCCTACTAGCGGGAGTGAACCACAGGAGACCCAGTACTTC. Translation: CASSFPTSGSEPQETQYF.

In this sample, this clone turned up once. The chain couples TRBV2 to TRBJ1-1; 7 nucleotides agree with TRBD1. CDR1 is SNHLY, CDR2 FYNNEI, per germline. The CDR3 has 13 amino acids. Trimming removed 8 bases from V and 4 bases from J; junction bases left unmatched: 7. The CDR3: CASQGVGRTEAFF. The CDR3 nucleotides are TGTGCCAGCCAGGGGGTTGGACGCACTGAAGCTTTCTTT.

There are a few counts of this clone. V usage is TRBV19 and J usage is TRBJ2-3; 10 bases fit TRBD2. V lost 4 bases and J lost 5; bases outside the gene matches: 6. The CDR3 contains 15 residues. Germline loops: CDR1 LNHDA, CDR2 SQIVND (reference sequence). The CDR3 sequence: CASSSSGGAGDTQYF. The DNA for the CDR3 is TGTGCCAGTAGTAGCAGCGGGGGGGCTGGAGATACGCAGTATTTT.

The chain couples TRBV20-1 to TRBJ1-4; D not resolved. Trimming took off 6 bases at V and 7 bases at J, with 6 bases between the two ends. This CDR3 is 10 amino acids long. The germline V gene encodes CDR1 DFQATT and CDR2 SNEGSKA (reference sequence). The CDR3 is CSAPCEKLFF. The CDR3 bases are TGCAGTGCCCCGTGTGAAAAACTGTTTTTT.

The chain recombines TRBV18 with TRBJ1-1; 11 bases map to TRBD1. The V and J ends lost 3 bases and 13 bases, in that order; junction bases with no gene match: 7. Germline-derived CDR1 and CDR2 are KGHSH and LQKENI. The CDR3 totals 13 residues. CDR3 residues: CASSPPDRGLVFF. CDR3 DNA: TGTGCCAGCTCACCTCCGGACAGGGGGCTGGTTTTCTTT.

The V call is TRBV5-1, the J call TRBJ2-7, with D uncertain. Between the trimmed V and J ends, which lost 6 bases and 2 bases, there was a span of 18 bases. The CDR3 extends over 15 amino acids. Germline lookup yields CDR1 SGHRS and CDR2 YFSETQ. DNA for the CDR3: TGCGCCAGCACCCCACTCATAGACAAAACCTACGAGCAGTACTTC. It encodes CASTPLIDKTYEQYF.

The chain recombines TRBV4-1 with TRBJ1-1; 7 nucleotides agree with TRBD1. The V gene end was trimmed by 0 bases and the J gene end by 3 bases; junction bases not matched to a gene: 10. This CDR3 contains 17 residues. Germline assignment: CDR1 MGHRA and CDR2 YSYEKL. The CDR3 sequence: CASSQDPQGTSHTEAFF. The CDR3 coding sequence is TGCGCCAGCAGCCAAGACCCACAGGGGACCTCCCACACTGAAGCTTTCTTT.

This clone was seen a handful of times. The chain is built from TRBV5-1 and TRBJ2-1; 9 bases line up with TRBD2. Germline V lookup: CDR1 SGHRS, CDR2 YFSETQ. With V trimmed by 1 base and J by 5 bases, 7 bases remained unmatched. The CDR3 length is 16 residues. The CDR3 region is CASSLLVGGGDNEQFF. The DNA of the CDR3 is TGCGCCAGCAGCTTGCTGGTAGGCGGGGGGGACAATGAGCAGTTCTTC.

The chain joins TRBV28 to TRBJ2-7; 10 nucleotides match TRBD2. Germline V lookup: CDR1 MDHEN, CDR2 SYDVKM. V shed 5 bases and J 1 base; nucleotides not matched to a gene: 5. The CDR3 totals 15 residues. This CDR3 reads CASSPRTSGSYEQYF. The CDR3, as DNA: TGTGCCAGCAGTCCCAGGACTAGCGGATCCTACGAGCAGTACTTC.

This clone has more than one count but fewer than ten. This chain uses TRBV7-2 with TRBJ1-3, with a possible D match to TRBD1 (6 bases). V was clipped by 6 bases and J by 4 bases, with 13 bases between them. Germline-derived CDR1 and CDR2 are SGHTA and FQGNSA. CDR3 size: 14 residues. This CDR3 reads CASSATGPGNTIYF. The CDR3 DNA is TGTGCCAGCAGTGCTACAGGGCCGGGAAACACCATATATTTT.

The genes are TRBV2 and TRBJ1-3; D perhaps matches TRBD1 (5 bases). V lost 3 bases to trimming and J lost 1 base, with 13 bases between them. The CDR3 extends over 16 amino acids. The germline V gene encodes CDR1 SNHLY and CDR2 FYNNEI. The CDR3 DNA sequence: TGTGCCAGCAGTGATGAGAGTAGGGGATCTGGAAACACCATATATTTT. As protein: CASSDESRGSGNTIYF.

This chain uses TRBV30 with TRBJ1-4, with TRBD1 matching 7 bases. There are 24 residues in the CDR3. Germline CDR1 is GTSNPN and CDR2 is SVGIG (reference sequence). The J segment lost 0 bases and the V segment lost 3 bases, leaving 31 bases of the junction unmatched. The CDR3 loop reads CAWRKPPGEIREEGTVATNEKLFF. The CDR3 region has the DNA TGTGCCTGGAGGAAACCCCCCGGAGAGATTAGGGAGGAGGGGACAGTTGCAACTAATGAAAAACTGTTTTTT. The full variable domain, with the rest looked up from reference TRBV30 and TRBJ1-4, is SQTIHQWPATLVQPVGSPLSLECTVEGTSNPNLYWYRQAAGRGLQLLFYSVGIGQISSEVPQNLSASRPQDRQFILSSKKLLLSDSGFYLCAWRKPPGEIREEGTVATNEKLFFGSGTQLSVL.

The V gene is TRBV11-1, the J gene TRBJ1-4, with TRBD1 matching over 8 bases. V gave up 3 bases and J gave up 4 bases; unmatched junction bases: 4. Germline CDR1 and CDR2: SGHAT and FQDESV (reference sequence). The CDR3 has 15 amino acids. DNA for the CDR3: TGTGCCAGCAGCTTCGACAGGGGAAGTAATGAAAAACTGTTTTTT. Translated: CASSFDRGSNEKLFF.

The chain joins TRBV7-2 to TRBJ2-7; 12 positions match TRBD2. With V trimmed by 4 bases and J by 5 bases, 9 bases remained unmatched. This CDR3 spans 16 amino acids. Germline CDR1 SGHTA, CDR2 FQGNSA. CDR3 nucleotide sequence: TGTGCCAGCAGCTCCACAAGACTAGCGGGAGCGCACGAGCAGTACTTC. Protein: CASSSTRLAGAHEQYF.

The chain carries TRBV30 and TRBJ2-1; TRBD2 aligns across 7 bases. The CDR3 runs to 16 residues. V dropped 2 bases and J dropped 8; count of bases not matched to a gene: 15. Germline V gene lookup returns CDR1 GTSNPN and CDR2 SVGIG (reference sequence). Written as DNA, the CDR3 is TGTGCCTGGAGTCACGGGGGGACTGAAGCCTGGGATGAGCAGTTCTTC. Translating it yields CAWSHGGTEAWDEQFF. Drawing the rest from reference TRBV30 and TRBJ2-1, the complete variable domain is SQTIHQWPATLVQPVGSPLSLECTVEGTSNPNLYWYRQAAGRGLQLLFYSVGIGQISSEVPQNLSASRPQDRQFILSSKKLLLSDSGFYLCAWSHGGTEAWDEQFFGPGTRLTVL.